This entry concerns a single T cell receptor (beta chain). The CDR3 runs to 19 residues. V lost 6 bases and J lost 3; bases outside the gene matches: 22. In germline, CDR1 is SGDLS, CDR2 YYNGEE. The sample comes from a study of technical replicates of blood from several donors. Sequenced by immunoSEQ multiplex PCR; TCRdb stores in-frame clones only, minus some. The data hold 70,000 to 95,000 clones, with around 96% observed a single time. The sequencing sample was made of T cells isolated from PBMCs. The chain carries TRBV9 and TRBJ2-7; 9 nucleotides match TRBD2. The source of this sequence is a human donor in good health. CDR3 in DNA: TGTGCCAGCACCGAGATAGGGCCTAGCGGGGAGATCCCACTCTACGAGCAGTACTTC. This sequence encodes CASTEIGPSGEIPLYEQYF.